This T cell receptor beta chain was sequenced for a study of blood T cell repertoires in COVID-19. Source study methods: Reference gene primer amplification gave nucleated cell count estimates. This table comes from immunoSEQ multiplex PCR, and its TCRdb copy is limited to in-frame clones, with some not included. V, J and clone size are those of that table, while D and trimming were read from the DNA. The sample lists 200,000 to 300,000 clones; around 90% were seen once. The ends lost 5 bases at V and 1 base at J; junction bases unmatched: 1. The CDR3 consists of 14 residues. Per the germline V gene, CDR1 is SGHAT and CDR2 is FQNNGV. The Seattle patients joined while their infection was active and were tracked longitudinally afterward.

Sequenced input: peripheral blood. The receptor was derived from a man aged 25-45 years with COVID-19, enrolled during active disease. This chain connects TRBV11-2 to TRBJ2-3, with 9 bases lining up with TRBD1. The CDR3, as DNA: TGTGCCAGCAGCCGGACAGGGGGCACAGATACGCAGTATTTT. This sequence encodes CASSRTGGTDTQYF.